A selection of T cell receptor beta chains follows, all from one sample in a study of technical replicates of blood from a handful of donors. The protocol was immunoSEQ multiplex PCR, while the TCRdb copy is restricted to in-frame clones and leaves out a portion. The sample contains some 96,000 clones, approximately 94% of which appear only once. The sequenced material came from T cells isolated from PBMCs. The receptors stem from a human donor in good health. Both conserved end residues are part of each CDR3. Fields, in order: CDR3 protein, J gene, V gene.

CDR3 protein: CASSRVVGSGANVLTF
J gene: TRBJ2-6
V gene: TRBV7-2

CDR3 protein: CAWSRSGGRSDTQYF
J gene: TRBJ2-3
V gene: TRBV30

CDR3 protein: CASSFPQAGGEAFF
J gene: TRBJ1-1
V gene: TRBV5-6

CDR3 protein: CASSFRGEQFF
J gene: TRBJ2-1
V gene: TRBV28

CDR3 protein: CASSQDRYEQYF
J gene: TRBJ2-7
V gene: TRBV14

CDR3 protein: CASSHGVTFEQFF
J gene: TRBJ2-1
V gene: TRBV4-1

CDR3 protein: CASSQTSGRAKNIQYF
J gene: TRBJ2-4
V gene: TRBV7-9

CDR3 protein: CSSLYGYTF
J gene: TRBJ1-2
V gene: TRBV20-1

CDR3 protein: CASSRPGGETQYF
J gene: TRBJ2-5
V gene: TRBV14

CDR3 protein: CASSLKGGGTYNEQFF
J gene: TRBJ2-1
V gene: TRBV7-3

CDR3 protein: CATSRDLASGTDTQYF
J gene: TRBJ2-3
V gene: TRBV15

CDR3 protein: CASSYSGGRAQYF
J gene: TRBJ2-3
V gene: TRBV6-5

CDR3 protein: CATSRKRDSPAIYNEQFF
J gene: TRBJ2-1
V gene: TRBV15

CDR3 protein: CASSLRSLIGGMNTEAFF
J gene: TRBJ1-1
V gene: TRBV11-3

CDR3 protein: CATSRRPGTDYEQYF
J gene: TRBJ2-7
V gene: TRBV15

CDR3 protein: CASSSRPLEREETQYF
J gene: TRBJ2-5
V gene: TRBV18

CDR3 protein: CASSLAAGGQGEQYF
J gene: TRBJ2-7
V gene: TRBV7-9

CDR3 protein: CASSPRLAGDEQYF
J gene: TRBJ2-7
V gene: TRBV28

CDR3 protein: CASSDRLVAYEQYF
J gene: TRBJ2-7
V gene: TRBV19

CDR3 protein: CASSLNLIRDRQIQETQYF
J gene: TRBJ2-5
V gene: TRBV7-9

CDR3 protein: CARGVGQGSYNEQFF
J gene: TRBJ2-1
V gene: TRBV2

CDR3 protein: CASSLGVGGYTF
J gene: TRBJ1-2
V gene: TRBV7-9

CDR3 protein: CASSPGTGESGANVLTF
J gene: TRBJ2-6
V gene: TRBV28

CDR3 protein: CASKAGELGNEQFF
J gene: TRBJ2-1
V gene: TRBV5-1

CDR3 protein: CASSVVGQPSTGELFF
J gene: TRBJ2-2
V gene: TRBV9

CDR3 protein: CASSGPGLAITDTQYF
J gene: TRBJ2-3
V gene: TRBV5-4

CDR3 protein: CASSPREGNSPLHF
J gene: TRBJ1-6
V gene: TRBV18